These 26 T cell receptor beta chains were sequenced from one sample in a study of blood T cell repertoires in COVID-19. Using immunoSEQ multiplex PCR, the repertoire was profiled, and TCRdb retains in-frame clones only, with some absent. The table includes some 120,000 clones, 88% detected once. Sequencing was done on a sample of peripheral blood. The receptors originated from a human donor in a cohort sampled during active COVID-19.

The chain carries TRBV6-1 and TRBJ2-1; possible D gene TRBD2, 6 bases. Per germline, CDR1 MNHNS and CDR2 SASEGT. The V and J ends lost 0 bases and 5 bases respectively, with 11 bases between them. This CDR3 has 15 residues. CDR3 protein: CASSEAPSGHNEQFF. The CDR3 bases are TGTGCCAGCAGTGAAGCGCCCAGCGGGCACAATGAGCAGTTCTTC.

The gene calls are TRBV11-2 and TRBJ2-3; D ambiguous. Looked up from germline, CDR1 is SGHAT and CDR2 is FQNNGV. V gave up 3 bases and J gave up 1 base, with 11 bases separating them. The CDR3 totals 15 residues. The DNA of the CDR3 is TGTGCCAGCAGCTTGCGGTCCCGAGGCACAGATACGCAGTATTTT. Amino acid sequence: CASSLRSRGTDTQYF.

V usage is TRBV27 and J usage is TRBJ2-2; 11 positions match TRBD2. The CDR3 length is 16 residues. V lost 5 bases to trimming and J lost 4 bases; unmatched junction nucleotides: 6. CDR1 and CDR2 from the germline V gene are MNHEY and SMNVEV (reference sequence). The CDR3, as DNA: TGTGCCAGCAGTCGGGCGACTAGCGGGGTCACCGGGGAGCTGTTTTTT. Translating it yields CASSRATSGVTGELFF.

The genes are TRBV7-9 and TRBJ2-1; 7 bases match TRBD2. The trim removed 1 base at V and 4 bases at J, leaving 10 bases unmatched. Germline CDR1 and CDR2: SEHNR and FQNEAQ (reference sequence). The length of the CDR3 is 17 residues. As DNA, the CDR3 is TGTGCCAGCAGCTTAGAATTCGGGGGGATCTTTTACAATGAGCAGTTCTTC. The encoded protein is CASSLEFGGIFYNEQFF.

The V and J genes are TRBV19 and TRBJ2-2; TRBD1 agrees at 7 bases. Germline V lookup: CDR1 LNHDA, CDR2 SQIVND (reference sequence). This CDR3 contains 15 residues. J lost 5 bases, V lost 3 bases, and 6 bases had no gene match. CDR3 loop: CASSILGGATGELFF. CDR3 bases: TGTGCCAGTAGTATTTTAGGGGGCGCGACCGGGGAGCTGTTTTTT.

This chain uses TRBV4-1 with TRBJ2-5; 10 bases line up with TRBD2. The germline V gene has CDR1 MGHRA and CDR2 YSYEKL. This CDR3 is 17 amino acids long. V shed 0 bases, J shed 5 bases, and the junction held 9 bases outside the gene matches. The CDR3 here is CASSQDVSGGAGETQYF. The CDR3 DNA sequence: TGCGCCAGCAGCCAAGATGTCAGCGGGGGGGCCGGGGAGACCCAGTACTTC.

In nucleotides, the CDR3 is TGTGCCAGCTCATTGGGACAGGTCTCTGGGGCCAACGTCCTGACTTTC. It is translated as CASSLGQVSGANVLTF. This chain joins TRBV18 and TRBJ2-6, with 8 bases identical to TRBD1. CDR1 KGHSH and CDR2 LQKENI come from the germline V gene. The V gene end was trimmed by 5 bases and the J gene end by 0 bases; junction bases not matched to a gene: 3. The CDR3 contains 16 residues.

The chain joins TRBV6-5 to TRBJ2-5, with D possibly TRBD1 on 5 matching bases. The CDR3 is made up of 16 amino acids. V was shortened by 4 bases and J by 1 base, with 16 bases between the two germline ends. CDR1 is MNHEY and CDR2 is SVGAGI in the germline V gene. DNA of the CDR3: TGTGCCAGCAGTTTCAGCATGGGGCAGACCCAAGAGACCCAGTACTTC. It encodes CASSFSMGQTQETQYF.

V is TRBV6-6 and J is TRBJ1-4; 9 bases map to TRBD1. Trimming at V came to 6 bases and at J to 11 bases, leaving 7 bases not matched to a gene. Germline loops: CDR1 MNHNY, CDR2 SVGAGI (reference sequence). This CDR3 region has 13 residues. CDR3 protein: CASRELGTGKLFF. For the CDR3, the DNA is TGTGCCAGCAGGGAGCTAGGGACAGGGAAACTGTTTTTT.

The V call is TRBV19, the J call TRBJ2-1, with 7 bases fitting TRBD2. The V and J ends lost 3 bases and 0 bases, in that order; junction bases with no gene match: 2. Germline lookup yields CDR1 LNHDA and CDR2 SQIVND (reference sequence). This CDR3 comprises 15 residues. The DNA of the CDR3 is TGTGCCAGTAGTATGGCTAGCGGCTCCTACAATGAGCAGTTCTTC. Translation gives CASSMASGSYNEQFF.

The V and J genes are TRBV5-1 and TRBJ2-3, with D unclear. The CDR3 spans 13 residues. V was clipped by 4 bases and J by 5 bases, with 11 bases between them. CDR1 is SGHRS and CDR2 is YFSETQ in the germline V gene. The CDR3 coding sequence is TGCGCCAGCAGCCGCCGGGTTCGAGATACGCAGTATTTT. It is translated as CASSRRVRDTQYF. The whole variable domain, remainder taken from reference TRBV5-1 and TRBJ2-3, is KAGVTQTPRYLIKTRGQQVTLSCSPISGHRSVSWYQQTPGQGLQFLFEYFSETQRNKGNFPGRFSGRQFSNSRSEMNVSTLELGDSALYLCASSRRVRDTQYFGPGTRLTVL.

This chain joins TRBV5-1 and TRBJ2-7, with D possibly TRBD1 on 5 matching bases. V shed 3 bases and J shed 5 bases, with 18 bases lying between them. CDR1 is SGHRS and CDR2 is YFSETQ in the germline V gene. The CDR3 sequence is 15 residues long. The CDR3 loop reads CASSYRIQGTHEQYF. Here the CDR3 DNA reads TGCGCCAGCAGCTACAGGATTCAGGGTACCCACGAGCAGTACTTC.

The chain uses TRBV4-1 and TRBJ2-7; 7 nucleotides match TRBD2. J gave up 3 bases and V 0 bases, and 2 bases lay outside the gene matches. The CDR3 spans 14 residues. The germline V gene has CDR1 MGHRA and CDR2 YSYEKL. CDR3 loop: CASSQDGGGYEQYF. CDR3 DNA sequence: TGCGCCAGCAGCCAAGACGGCGGGGGCTACGAGCAGTACTTC.

Here the CDR3 DNA reads TGTGCCAGCAGTTCAGACAGGGGAAGGAGTTCACCCCTCCACTTT. This codes for CASSSDRGRSSPLHF. The chain employs TRBV27 and TRBJ1-6; 8 bases are a match to TRBD1. V dropped 4 bases and J dropped 9; count of bases not matched to a gene: 8. Germline V lookup: CDR1 MNHEY, CDR2 SMNVEV (reference sequence). This CDR3 comprises 15 residues.

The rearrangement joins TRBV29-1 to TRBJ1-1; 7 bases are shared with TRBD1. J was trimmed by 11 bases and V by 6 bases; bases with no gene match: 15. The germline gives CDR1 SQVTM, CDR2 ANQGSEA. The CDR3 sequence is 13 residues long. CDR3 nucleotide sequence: TGCAGCGTGACCGGGACAGTCATCCCGAAGGCTTTCTTT. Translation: CSVTGTVIPKAFF. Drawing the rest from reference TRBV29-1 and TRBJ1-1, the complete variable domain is SAVISQKPSRDICQRGTSLTIQCQVDSQVTMMFWYRQQPGQSLTLIATANQGSEATYESGFVIDKFPISRPNLTFSTLTVSNMSPEDSSIYLCSVTGTVIPKAFFGQGTRLTVV.

The CDR3 loop reads CAIRRDRSYNEQFF. CDR3 nucleotide sequence: TGTGCCATCAGACGGGACAGGTCCTACAATGAGCAGTTCTTC. V usage is TRBV10-3 and J usage is TRBJ2-1; 8 nucleotides align to TRBD1. V lost 6 bases to trimming and J lost 1 base; unmatched junction nucleotides: 2. The CDR3 loop spans 14 amino acids. From germline, CDR1 is ENHRY and CDR2 SYGVKD.

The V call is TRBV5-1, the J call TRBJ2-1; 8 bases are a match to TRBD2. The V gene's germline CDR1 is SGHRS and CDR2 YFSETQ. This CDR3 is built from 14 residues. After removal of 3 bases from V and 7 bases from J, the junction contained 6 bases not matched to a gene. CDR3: CASSSGTRGNEQFF. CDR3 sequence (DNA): TGCGCCAGCAGCTCCGGGACTAGGGGTAATGAGCAGTTCTTC.

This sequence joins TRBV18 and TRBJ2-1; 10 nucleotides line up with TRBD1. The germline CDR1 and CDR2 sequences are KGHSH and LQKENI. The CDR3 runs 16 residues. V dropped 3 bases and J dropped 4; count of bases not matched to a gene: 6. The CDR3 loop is CASSPPGQGGYNEQFF. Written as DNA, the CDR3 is TGTGCCAGCTCACCCCCAGGACAGGGGGGGTACAATGAGCAGTTCTTC.

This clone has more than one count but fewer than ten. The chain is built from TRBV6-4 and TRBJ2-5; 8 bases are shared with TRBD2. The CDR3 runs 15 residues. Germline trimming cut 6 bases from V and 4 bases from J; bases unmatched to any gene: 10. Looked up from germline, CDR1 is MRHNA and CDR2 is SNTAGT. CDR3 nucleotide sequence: TGTGCCAGCAGCCCCCAAGCGGGGGTTGGAGAGACCCAGTACTTC. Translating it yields CASSPQAGVGETQYF.

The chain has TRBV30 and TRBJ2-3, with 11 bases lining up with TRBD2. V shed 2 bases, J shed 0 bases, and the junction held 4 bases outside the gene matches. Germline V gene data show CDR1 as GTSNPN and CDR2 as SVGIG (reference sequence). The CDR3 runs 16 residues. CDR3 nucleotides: TGTGCCTGGAGTACACTAGCGGGGGTTAGCACAGATACGCAGTATTTT. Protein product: CAWSTLAGVSTDTQYF.

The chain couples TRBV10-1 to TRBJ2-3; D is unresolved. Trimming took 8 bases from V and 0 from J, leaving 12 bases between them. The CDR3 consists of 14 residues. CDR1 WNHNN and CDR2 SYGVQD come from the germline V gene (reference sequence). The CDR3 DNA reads TGCGCCAGCGGGCAGCTGACAAGCACAGATACGCAGTATTTT. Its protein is CASGQLTSTDTQYF.

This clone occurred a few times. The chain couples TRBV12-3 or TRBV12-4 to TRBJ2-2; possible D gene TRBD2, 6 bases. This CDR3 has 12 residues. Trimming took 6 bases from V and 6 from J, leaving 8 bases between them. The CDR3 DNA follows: TGTGCCAGCAGGGGGGGTTCCGGGGAGCTGTTTTTT. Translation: CASRGGSGELFF.

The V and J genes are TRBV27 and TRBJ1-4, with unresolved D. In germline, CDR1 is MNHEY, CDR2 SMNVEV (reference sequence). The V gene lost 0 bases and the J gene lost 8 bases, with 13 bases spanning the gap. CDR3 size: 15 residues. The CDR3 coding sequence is TGTGCCAGCAGTTTATCGGGCTATAACACGGAAAAACTGTTTTTT. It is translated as CASSLSGYNTEKLFF.

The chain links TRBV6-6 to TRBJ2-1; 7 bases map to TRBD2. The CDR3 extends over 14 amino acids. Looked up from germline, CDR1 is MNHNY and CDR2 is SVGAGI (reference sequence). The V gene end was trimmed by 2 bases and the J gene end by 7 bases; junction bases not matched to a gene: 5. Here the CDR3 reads CASSYGGGGNEQFF. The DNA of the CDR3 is TGTGCCAGCAGTTACGGGGGGGGTGGAAATGAGCAGTTCTTC.

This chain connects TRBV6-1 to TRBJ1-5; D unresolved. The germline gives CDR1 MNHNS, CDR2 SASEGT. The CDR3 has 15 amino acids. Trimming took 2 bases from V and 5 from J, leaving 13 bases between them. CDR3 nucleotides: TGTGCCAGCAGTGAATTATCGAGAATCCATCAGCCCCAGCATTTT. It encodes CASSELSRIHQPQHF.

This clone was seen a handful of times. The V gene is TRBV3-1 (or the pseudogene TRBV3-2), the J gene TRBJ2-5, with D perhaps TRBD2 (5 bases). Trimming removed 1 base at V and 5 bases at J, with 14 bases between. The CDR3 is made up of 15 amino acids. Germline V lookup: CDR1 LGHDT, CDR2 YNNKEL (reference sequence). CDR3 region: CASSQARLALETQYF. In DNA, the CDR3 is TGTGCCAGCAGCCAAGCGCGCCTAGCTTTGGAGACCCAGTACTTC.